A single sample gave rise to the 16 T cell receptor beta chains below, sequenced in a study of shared clonotypes between healthy human individuals. This table comes from immunoSEQ multiplex PCR, and its TCRdb copy is limited to in-frame clones, with some not included. The sample contains about 1 million clones, about three quarters of which appear only once. The sequenced sample consisted of memory CD4+ T cells sorted from blood. Subset meaning: CD45RA-negative fraction. Receptors were obtained from a man aged 18-30 years in good health.

In DNA form, the CDR3 reads TGCAGCGGCAGGGGTGCTAATGAAAAACTGTTTTTT. Translation gives CSGRGANEKLFF. The chain uses TRBV29-1 and TRBJ1-4; a possible D gene is TRBD1 (6 bases). With 7 bases removed from V and 3 bases from J, the gap between germline ends came to 9 bases. In germline, CDR1 is SQVTM, CDR2 ANQGSEA. The CDR3 contains 12 residues.

This chain links TRBV7-8 with TRBJ1-2; 12 bases map to TRBD1. This CDR3 region has 15 residues. V trimming: 4 bases; J trimming: 7 bases; junction bases outside the gene matches: 7. Germline assignment: CDR1 SGHVS and CDR2 FQNEAQ. CDR3 in DNA: TGTGCCAGCAGCTCAGGGACAGGGGGCGCTTCTGGCTACACCTTC. The encoded protein is CASSSGTGGASGYTF.

The gene calls are TRBV6-1 and TRBJ1-2; D perhaps matches TRBD1 (5 bases). The V gene's germline CDR1 is MNHNS and CDR2 SASEGT. There are 14 residues in the CDR3. V was cut by 6 bases and J by 4 bases, with 15 bases left in between. This CDR3 is CASSAKGRSYGYTF. The CDR3 DNA is TGTGCCAGCAGCGCCAAGGGACGGTCCTATGGCTACACCTTC.

This clone was counted between two and nine times. For the CDR3, the DNA is TGTGCCAGCTCACGTAGGGGGAACACTGAAGCTTTCTTT. Encoded protein: CASSRRGNTEAFF. The genes are TRBV18 and TRBJ1-1; weak D call: TRBD1 (5 bases). Germline CDR1 and CDR2: KGHSH and LQKENI. Trimming took off 4 bases at V and 1 base at J, with 7 bases between the two ends. CDR3 length: 13 residues.

This clone was found a few times. The rearrangement joins TRBV10-1 to TRBJ2-3, with TRBD1 identical over 9 bases. The CDR3 contains 14 residues. CDR1 is WNHNN and CDR2 is SYGVQD in the germline V gene (reference sequence). The V gene end was trimmed by 6 bases and the J gene end by 3 bases; junction bases not matched to a gene: 4. CDR3 amino acids: CASSRDRVTDTQYF. The CDR3 DNA is TGCGCCAGCAGCCGGGACAGGGTTACAGATACGCAGTATTTT.

V is TRBV15 and J is TRBJ1-2, with D maybe TRBD1 (5 bases). The germline V gene encodes CDR1 LNHNV and CDR2 YYDKDF (reference sequence). This CDR3 contains 14 residues. The V end was cut by 3 bases, the J end by 5 bases, with 13 bases between. The CDR3: CATSSQGPGYGYTF. The CDR3, as DNA: TGTGCCACCAGCAGTCAGGGACCCGGTTATGGCTACACCTTC.

The rearrangement links TRBV5-1 to TRBJ2-7, with no clear D. Germline V lookup: CDR1 SGHRS, CDR2 YFSETQ. The CDR3 runs 11 residues. Trimming stripped 4 bases from V and 3 bases from J, with 5 bases between. CDR3 in amino acids: CASSDDYEQYF. The CDR3 nucleotides are TGCGCCAGCAGCGACGACTACGAGCAGTACTTC.

V gene TRBV11-2 combines with J gene TRBJ1-4, with D possibly being TRBD1 (5 bases). Germline CDR1 is SGHAT and CDR2 is FQNNGV. Trimming cost V 0 bases and J 8 bases, with 10 bases left between them. CDR3 size: 14 residues. CDR3 sequence: CASSLDRAGEKLFF. As DNA, the CDR3 is TGTGCCAGCAGCTTAGACAGGGCAGGGGAAAAACTGTTTTTT.

This clone was detected once. V and J are TRBV6-5 and TRBJ1-3; tentative D call: TRBD1 (5 bases). Per the germline V gene, CDR1 is MNHEY and CDR2 is SVGAGI. V lost 0 bases and J lost 6, with 6 bases in between. The CDR3 is 13 residues long. The DNA of the CDR3 is TGTGCCAGCAGTTACTCGGGGGTAAACACCATATATTTT. Protein sequence: CASSYSGVNTIYF.

This clone came up many times. The V gene is TRBV5-1, the J gene TRBJ2-1, with D perhaps given as TRBD1 or TRBD2 (7 bases each). The CDR3 is 14 amino acids. Trimming removed 0 bases at V and 8 bases at J, with 12 bases between. The germline V gene encodes CDR1 SGHRS and CDR2 YFSETQ. The CDR3 DNA reads as TGCGCCAGCAGCTTGGGACAGGGAGGGGATGAGCAGTTCTTC. Amino acids: CASSLGQGGDEQFF. The variable domain in full, completed from reference TRBV5-1 and TRBJ2-1, reads KAGVTQTPRYLIKTRGQQVTLSCSPISGHRSVSWYQQTPGQGLQFLFEYFSETQRNKGNFPGRFSGRQFSNSRSEMNVSTLELGDSALYLCASSLGQGGDEQFFGPGTRLTVL.

The chain is built from TRBV14 and TRBJ2-4, with a tentative D call TRBD1 (6 bases). V lost 3 bases and J 0 bases, leaving 18 bases between the germline ends. This CDR3 comprises 18 residues. Germline V CDR1 and CDR2: SGHDN, FVKESK. CDR3 nucleotide sequence: TGTGCCAGCAGCCACCGACCAGGGGCCAAGGGAGCCAAAAACATTCAGTACTTC. This encodes CASSHRPGAKGAKNIQYF.

The chain carries TRBV14 and TRBJ2-2; D might be TRBD2 (6 bases). With 5 bases removed from V and 3 bases from J, the gap between germline ends came to 10 bases. The V gene's germline CDR1 is SGHDN and CDR2 FVKESK. The CDR3 covers 14 residues. CDR3: CASSAGLHTGELFF. The CDR3, as DNA: TGTGCCAGCAGCGCGGGACTTCACACCGGGGAGCTGTTTTTT.

This sequence joins TRBV5-8 and TRBJ2-7; TRBD2 agrees at 9 bases. Germline V CDR1 and CDR2: SGHTS, YDEGEE. The V and J ends lost 6 bases and 3 bases, in that order; junction bases with no gene match: 13. CDR3 length: 16 residues. The CDR3 DNA sequence: TGTGCCAGCACCCTTCTGGGGTCTAGCGGGAACTACGAGCAGTACTTC. Amino acid sequence: CASTLLGSSGNYEQYF.

CDR3 residues: CASSRTFTSGNYEQYF. Written as DNA, the CDR3 is TGTGCCAGCAGCCGGACCTTTACTAGCGGGAACTACGAGCAGTACTTC. The chain carries TRBV27 and TRBJ2-7; 10 bases map to TRBD2. The length of the CDR3 is 16 residues. J was trimmed by 3 bases and V by 6 bases; bases with no gene match: 11. From germline, CDR1 is MNHEY and CDR2 SMNVEV (reference sequence).

This chain uses TRBV5-6 with TRBJ2-3; maybe TRBD1 (5 bases). The CDR3 is 14 residues long. The V gene lost 2 bases and the J gene lost 3 bases, with 10 bases spanning the gap. The germline gives CDR1 SGHDT, CDR2 YYEEEE. DNA of the CDR3: TGTGCCAGCAGCTTAGTAGACAGTACAGATACGCAGTATTTT. Its protein product is CASSLVDSTDTQYF.

This rearrangement joins TRBV10-3 to TRBJ2-5; D perhaps matches TRBD2 (6 bases). CDR1 is ENHRY and CDR2 is SYGVKD in the germline V gene. There are 13 residues in the CDR3. Trimming removed 10 bases from V and 2 bases from J, with 14 bases in between. The CDR3 DNA is TGTGCCACCTCCGAGGCGGGACAAGAGACCCAGTACTTC. Protein product: CATSEAGQETQYF.